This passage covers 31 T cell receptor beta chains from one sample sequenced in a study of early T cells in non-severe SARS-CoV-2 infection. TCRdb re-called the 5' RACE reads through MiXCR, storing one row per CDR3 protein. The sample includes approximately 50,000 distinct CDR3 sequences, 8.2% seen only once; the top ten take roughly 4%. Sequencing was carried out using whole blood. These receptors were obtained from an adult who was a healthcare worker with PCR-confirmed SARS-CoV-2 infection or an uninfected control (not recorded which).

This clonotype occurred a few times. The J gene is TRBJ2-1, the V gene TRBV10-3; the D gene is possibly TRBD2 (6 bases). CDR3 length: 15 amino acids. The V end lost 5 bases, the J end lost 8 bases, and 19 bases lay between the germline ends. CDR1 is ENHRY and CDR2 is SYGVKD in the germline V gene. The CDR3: CAISPGLLTNHEQFF. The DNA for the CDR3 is TGTGCCATCAGTCCGGGACTCCTAACGAACCATGAGCAGTTCTTC.

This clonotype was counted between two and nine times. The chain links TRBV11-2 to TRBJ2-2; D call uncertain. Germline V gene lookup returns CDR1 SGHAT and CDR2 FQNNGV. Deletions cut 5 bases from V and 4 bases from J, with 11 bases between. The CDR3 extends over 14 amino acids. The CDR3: CASSPTDSTGELFF. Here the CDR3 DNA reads TGTGCCAGCAGCCCTACAGATAGCACCGGGGAGCTGTTTTTT.

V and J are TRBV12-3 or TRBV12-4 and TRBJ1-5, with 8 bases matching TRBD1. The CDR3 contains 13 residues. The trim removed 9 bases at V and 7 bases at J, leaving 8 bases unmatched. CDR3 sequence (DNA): TGTGCCAGGACCGGACAGGGCTGGCAGCCCCAGCATTTT. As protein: CARTGQGWQPQHF.

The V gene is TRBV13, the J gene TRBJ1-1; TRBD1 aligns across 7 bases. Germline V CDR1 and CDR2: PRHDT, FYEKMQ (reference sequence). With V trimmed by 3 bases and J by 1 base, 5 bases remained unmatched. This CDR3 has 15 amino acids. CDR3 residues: CASSFRGQQNTEAFF. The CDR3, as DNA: TGTGCCAGCAGCTTTCGGGGACAGCAGAACACTGAAGCTTTCTTT.

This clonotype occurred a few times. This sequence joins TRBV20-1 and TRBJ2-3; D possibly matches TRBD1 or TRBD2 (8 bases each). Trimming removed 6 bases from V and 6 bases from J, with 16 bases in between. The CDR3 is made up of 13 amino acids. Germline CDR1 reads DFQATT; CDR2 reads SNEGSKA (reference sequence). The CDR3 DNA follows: TGCAGTGCCACGGGGGGGGACAGGGATACGCAGTATTTT. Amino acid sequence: CSATGGDRDTQYF.

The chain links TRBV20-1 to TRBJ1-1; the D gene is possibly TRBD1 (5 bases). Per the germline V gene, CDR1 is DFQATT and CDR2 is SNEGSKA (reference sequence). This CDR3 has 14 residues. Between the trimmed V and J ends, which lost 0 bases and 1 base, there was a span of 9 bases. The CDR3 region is CSAREDSGNTEAFF. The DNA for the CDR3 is TGCAGTGCTAGAGAAGACAGCGGGAACACTGAAGCTTTCTTT.

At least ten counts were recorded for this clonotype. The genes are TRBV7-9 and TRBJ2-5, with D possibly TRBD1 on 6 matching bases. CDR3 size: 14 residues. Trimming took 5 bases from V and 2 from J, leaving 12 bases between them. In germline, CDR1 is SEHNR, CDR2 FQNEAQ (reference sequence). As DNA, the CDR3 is TGTGCCAGCAGCCTTCGACAGGAACAAGAGACCCAGTACTTC. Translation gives CASSLRQEQETQYF.

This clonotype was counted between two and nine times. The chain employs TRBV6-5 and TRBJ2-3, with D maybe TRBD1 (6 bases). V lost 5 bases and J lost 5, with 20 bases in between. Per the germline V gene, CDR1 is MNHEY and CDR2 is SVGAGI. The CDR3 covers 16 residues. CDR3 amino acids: CASSQNIRGPGDTQYF. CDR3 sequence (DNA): TGTGCCAGCAGTCAAAATATCAGGGGCCCGGGAGATACGCAGTATTTT.

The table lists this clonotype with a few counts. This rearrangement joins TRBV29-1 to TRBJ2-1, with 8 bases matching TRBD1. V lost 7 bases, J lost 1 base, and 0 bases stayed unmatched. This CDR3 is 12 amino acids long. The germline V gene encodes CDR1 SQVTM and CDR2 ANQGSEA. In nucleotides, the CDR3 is TGCAGCGGGACAGGGTCCTACAATGAGCAGTTCTTC. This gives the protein CSGTGSYNEQFF.

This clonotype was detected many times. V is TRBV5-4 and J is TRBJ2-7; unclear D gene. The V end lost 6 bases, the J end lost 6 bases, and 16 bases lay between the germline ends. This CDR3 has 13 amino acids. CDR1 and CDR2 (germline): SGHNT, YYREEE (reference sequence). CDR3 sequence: CASTAPFLREQYF. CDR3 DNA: TGTGCCAGCACCGCCCCCTTCTTGCGCGAGCAGTACTTC. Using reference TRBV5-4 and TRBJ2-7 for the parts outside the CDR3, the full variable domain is ETGVTQSPTHLIKTRGQQVTLRCSSQSGHNTVSWYQQALGQGPQFIFQYYREEENGRGNFPPRFSGLQFPNYSSELNVNALELDDSALYLCASTAPFLREQYFGPGTRLTVT.

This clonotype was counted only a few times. DNA of the CDR3: TGTGCCAGCAGCCAGTTCCCCGGTAGTTTGTCAGGGCAAAGCACAGATACGCAGTATTTT. Translating it yields CASSQFPGSLSGQSTDTQYF. V is TRBV4-2 and J is TRBJ2-3; D is possibly TRBD1 (5 bases). V was cut by 3 bases and J by 0 bases, with 25 bases left in between. CDR3 length equals 20 residues. Germline lookup yields CDR1 LGHNA and CDR2 YNFKEQ.

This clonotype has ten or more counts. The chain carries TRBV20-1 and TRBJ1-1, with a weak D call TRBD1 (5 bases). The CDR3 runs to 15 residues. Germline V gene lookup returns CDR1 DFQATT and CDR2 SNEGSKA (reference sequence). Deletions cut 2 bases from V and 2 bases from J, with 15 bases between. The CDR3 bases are TGCAGTGCTAGACTGGGGCGGCGAGAAAACACTGAAGCTTTCTTT. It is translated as CSARLGRRENTEAFF.

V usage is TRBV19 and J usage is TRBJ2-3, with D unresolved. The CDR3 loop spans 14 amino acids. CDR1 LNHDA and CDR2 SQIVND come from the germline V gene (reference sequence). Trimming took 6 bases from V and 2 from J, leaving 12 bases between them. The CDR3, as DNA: TGTGCCAGTAGCATCGGCGAACTCACAGATACGCAGTATTTT. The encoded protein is CASSIGELTDTQYF.

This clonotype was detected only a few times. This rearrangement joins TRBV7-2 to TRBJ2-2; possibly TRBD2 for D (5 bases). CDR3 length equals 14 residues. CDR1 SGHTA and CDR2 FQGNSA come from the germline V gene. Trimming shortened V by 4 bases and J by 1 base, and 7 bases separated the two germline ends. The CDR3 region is CASSSTRNTGELFF. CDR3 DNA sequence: TGTGCCAGCAGCTCAACTAGGAACACCGGGGAGCTGTTTTTT.

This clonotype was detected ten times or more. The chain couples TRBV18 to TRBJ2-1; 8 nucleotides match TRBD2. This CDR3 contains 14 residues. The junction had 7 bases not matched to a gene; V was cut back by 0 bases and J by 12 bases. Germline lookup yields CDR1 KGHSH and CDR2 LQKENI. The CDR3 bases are TGTGCCAGCTCACCACCCGGGGCTAGCGGGCGGCAGTTCTTC. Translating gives CASSPPGASGRQFF.

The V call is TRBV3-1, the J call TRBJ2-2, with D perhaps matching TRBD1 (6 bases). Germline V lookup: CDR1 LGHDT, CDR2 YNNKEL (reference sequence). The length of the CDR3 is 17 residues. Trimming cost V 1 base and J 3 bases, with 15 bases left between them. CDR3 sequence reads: CASSQVMQGLHTGELFF. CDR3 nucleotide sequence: TGTGCCAGCAGCCAAGTAATGCAGGGGCTACACACCGGGGAGCTGTTTTTT.

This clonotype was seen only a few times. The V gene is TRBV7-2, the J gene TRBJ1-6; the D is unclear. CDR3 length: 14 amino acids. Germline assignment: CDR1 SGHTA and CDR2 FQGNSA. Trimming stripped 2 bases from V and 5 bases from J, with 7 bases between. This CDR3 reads CASSLRRNNSPLHF. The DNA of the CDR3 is TGTGCCAGCAGCTTACGGAGGAATAATTCACCCCTCCACTTT.

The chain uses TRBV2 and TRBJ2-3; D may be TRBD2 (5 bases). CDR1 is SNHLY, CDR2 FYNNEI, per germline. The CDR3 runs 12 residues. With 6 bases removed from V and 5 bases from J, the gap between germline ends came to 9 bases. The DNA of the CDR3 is TGTGCCAGCAGCCGAAGCGGAGATACGCAGTATTTT. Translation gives CASSRSGDTQYF.

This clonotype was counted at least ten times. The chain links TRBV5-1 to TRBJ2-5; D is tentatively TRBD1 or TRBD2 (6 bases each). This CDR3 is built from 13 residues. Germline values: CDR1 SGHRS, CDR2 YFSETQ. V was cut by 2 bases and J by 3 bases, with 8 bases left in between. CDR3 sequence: CASSFGGKETQYF. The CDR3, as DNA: TGCGCCAGCAGCTTCGGGGGCAAAGAGACCCAGTACTTC. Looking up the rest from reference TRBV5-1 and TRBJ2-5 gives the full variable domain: KAGVTQTPRYLIKTRGQQVTLSCSPISGHRSVSWYQQTPGQGLQFLFEYFSETQRNKGNFPGRFSGRQFSNSRSEMNVSTLELGDSALYLCASSFGGKETQYFGPGTRLLVL.

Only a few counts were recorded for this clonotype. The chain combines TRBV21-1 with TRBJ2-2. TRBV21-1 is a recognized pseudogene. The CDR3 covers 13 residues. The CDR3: CASSKRVAGELFF. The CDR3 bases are TGTGCCAGCAGCAAGAGAGTTGCCGGGGAGCTGTTTTTT.

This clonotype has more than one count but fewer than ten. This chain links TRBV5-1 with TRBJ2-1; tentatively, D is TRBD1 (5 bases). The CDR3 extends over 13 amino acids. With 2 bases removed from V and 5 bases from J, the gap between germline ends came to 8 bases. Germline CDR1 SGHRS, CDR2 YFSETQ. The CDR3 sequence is CASSLGVDNEQFF. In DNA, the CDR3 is TGCGCCAGCAGCTTAGGGGTGGACAATGAGCAGTTCTTC.

Here the CDR3 reads CASSLVGGVTDTQYF. CDR3 nucleotide sequence: TGTGCCAGCAGCTTAGTGGGCGGAGTCACAGATACGCAGTATTTT. This chain connects TRBV11-2 to TRBJ2-3; D is ambiguous. V lost 1 base to trimming and J lost 2 bases, with 10 bases between them. From germline, CDR1 is SGHAT and CDR2 FQNNGV. This CDR3 spans 15 amino acids. Combining the CDR3 with reference TRBV11-2 and TRBJ2-3 gives the whole variable domain EAGVAQSPRYKIIEKRQSVAFWCNPISGHATLYWYQQILGQGPKLLIQFQNNGVVDDSQLPKDRFSAERLKGVDSTLKIQPAKLEDSAVYLCASSLVGGVTDTQYFGPGTRLTVL.

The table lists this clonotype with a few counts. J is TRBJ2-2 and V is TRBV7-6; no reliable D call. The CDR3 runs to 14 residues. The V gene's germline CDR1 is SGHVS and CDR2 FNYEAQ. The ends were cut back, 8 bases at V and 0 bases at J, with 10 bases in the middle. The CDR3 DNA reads TGTGCCAGCTCACAGCCTCCGAACACCGGGGAGCTGTTTTTT. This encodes CASSQPPNTGELFF.

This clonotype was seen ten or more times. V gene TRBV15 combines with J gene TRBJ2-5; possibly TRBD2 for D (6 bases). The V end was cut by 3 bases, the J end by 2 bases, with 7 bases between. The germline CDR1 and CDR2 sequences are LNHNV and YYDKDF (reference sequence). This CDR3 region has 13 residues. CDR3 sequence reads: CATSSGTQETQYF. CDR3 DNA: TGTGCCACCAGCAGTGGGACTCAAGAGACCCAGTACTTC.

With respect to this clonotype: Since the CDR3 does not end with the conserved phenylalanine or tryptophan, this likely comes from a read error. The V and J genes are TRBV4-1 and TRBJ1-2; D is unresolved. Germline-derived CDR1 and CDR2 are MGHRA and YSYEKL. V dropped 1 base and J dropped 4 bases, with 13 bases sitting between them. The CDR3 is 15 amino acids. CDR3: CASSQVLGSVYGYTI. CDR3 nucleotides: TGCGCCAGCAGCCAAGTATTGGGGTCGGTCTATGGCTACACCATC.

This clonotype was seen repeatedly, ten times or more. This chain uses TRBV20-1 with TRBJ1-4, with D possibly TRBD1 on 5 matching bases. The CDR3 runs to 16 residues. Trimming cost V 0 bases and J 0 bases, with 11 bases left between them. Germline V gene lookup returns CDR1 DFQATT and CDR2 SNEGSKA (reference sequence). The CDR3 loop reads CSARDRETATNEKLFF. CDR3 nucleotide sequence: TGCAGTGCTAGAGACAGGGAGACGGCAACTAATGAAAAACTGTTTTTT.

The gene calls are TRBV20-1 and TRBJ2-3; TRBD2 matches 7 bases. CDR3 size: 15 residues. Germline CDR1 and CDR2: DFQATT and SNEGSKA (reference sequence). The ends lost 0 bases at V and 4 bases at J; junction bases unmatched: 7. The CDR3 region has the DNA TGCAGTGCTAGAGATCCGCGGGGGTCCCCAGATACGCAGTATTTT. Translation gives CSARDPRGSPDTQYF.

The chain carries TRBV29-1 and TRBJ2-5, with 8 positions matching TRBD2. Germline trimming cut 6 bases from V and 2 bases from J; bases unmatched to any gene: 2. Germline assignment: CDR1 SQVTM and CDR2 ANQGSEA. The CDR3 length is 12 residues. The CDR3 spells CSVGLAQETQYF. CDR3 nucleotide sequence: TGCAGCGTCGGACTAGCACAAGAGACCCAGTACTTC.

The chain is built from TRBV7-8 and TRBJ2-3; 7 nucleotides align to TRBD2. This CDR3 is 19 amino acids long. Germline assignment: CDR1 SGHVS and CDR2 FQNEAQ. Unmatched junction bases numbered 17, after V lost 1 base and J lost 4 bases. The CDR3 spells CASSLGRLFAGESADTQYF. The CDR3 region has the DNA TGTGCCAGCAGCTTAGGCCGTCTCTTTGCGGGGGAAAGCGCAGATACGCAGTATTTT.

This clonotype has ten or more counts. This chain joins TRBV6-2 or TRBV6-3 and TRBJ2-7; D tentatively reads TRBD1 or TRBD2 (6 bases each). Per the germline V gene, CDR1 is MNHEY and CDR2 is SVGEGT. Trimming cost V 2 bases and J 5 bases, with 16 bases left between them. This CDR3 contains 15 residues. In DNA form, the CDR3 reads TGTGCCAGCAGTTACGTGGGGGGCGCATCGGACGAGCAGTACTTC. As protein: CASSYVGGASDEQYF.

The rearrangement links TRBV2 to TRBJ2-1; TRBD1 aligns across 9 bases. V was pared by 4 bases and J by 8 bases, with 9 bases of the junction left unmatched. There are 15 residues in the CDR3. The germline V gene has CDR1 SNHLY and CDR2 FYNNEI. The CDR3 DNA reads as TGTGCCAGCAGTGGGTTGGGGACAGGGTTGGATGAGCAGTTCTTC. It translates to CASSGLGTGLDEQFF. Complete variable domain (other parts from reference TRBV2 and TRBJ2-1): EPEVTQTPSHQVTQMGQEVILRCVPISNHLYFYWYRQILGQKVEFLVSFYNNEISEKSEIFDDQFSVERPDGSNFTLKIRSTKLEDSAMYFCASSGLGTGLDEQFFGPGTRLTVL.